The T cell receptor (beta chain) under discussion was sequenced for a study of CD8 T cells in ankylosing spondylitis (dated by TCRdb to 2016 to 2017). As for the study more broadly: The study set out to find disease-linked TCR variants by profiling T cell receptor beta repertoires in ankylosing spondylitis patients and healthy donors. Peripheral blood was sampled, and synovial fluid was also collected from ankylosing spondylitis patients. The whole study cohort included over 85 healthy donors and 20 to 30 ankylosing spondylitis patients. Overall results and qualifications from the work: In peripheral blood, the disease-linked clones were found at relatively low frequencies and had a CD8+ phenotype. Some TCR beta motif variants had previously been reported in synovial fluid and blood of reactive arthritis patients, which suggested common disease-initiation mechanisms. A TCR beta motif made up of eight highly homologous amino acid variants appeared to be characteristic of blood from ankylosing spondylitis patients. The disease-linked clones were reported to be significantly enriched in matched synovial fluid samples from ankylosing spondylitis patients.

This clonotype was counted ten times or more. Its antigen is not yet known. No base quality values were provided; no much bigger clone lies one nucleotide off. From a lookup of the germline V gene, CDR1 and CDR2 are MDHEN and SYDVKM. V loses 6 bases at its end and J loses 3 bases; junction bases beyond the gene matches: 7. From the cysteine through the phenylalanine, the CDR3 covers 15 amino acids. Only the CDR3 DNA is retained, 45 bases long and in frame from the first base. The sample was run on an Illumina HiSeq 2500. Quantitative 5'-RACE with molecular barcodes was the method used to prepare the TCR beta libraries. In the authors' own workflow: To identify disease-linked TCR variants, a new computational method was used, one built on a probabilistic model of VDJ rearrangement. Using fastp at Q25 and MiXCR, TCRdb reprocessed the public reads and kept productive beta chains. Under each unique CDR3 protein, matching rows form one entry showing the most common genes and DNA. TCRdb, not the original authors, processed these V and J calls. The sample data list a few hundred thousand distinct CDR3 sequences, and roughly a sixth of these were observed just once. Over 1% of the sample is held by the ten biggest clonotypes.

The source is a male donor with ankylosing spondylitis. Sequencing was performed on blood, either unsorted or a sorted T cell fraction (not recorded which). Recombination joined TRBV28 with TRBJ2-1, and 8 junctional nucleotides match TRBD1. Here the CDR3 is given as CASSPGGQGYNEQFF. The DNA reads TGTGCCAGCAGCCCAGGAGGACAGGGCTACAATGAGCAGTTCTTC.